This TCR beta chain comes out of a study of cytomegalovirus exposure and HLA in healthy donors. Overall study results and limits: Solely CMV serostatus was available to characterize immune exposure. Later analysis revealed greater clonal expansion in HLA-associated TCR beta chains than in equally common others. In a later analysis, V- and J-gene trimming of beta chains associated with a DCLRE1C missense variant, replicated independently.

In germline, CDR1 is SGDLS, CDR2 YYNGEE. This CDR3 is built from 17 residues. Trimming at V came to 0 bases and at J to 10 bases, leaving 8 bases not matched to a gene. With 60 Vbeta and 13 Jbeta primers, the PCR was carried out. Using immunoSEQ multiplex PCR, the repertoire was profiled, and TCRdb retains in-frame clones only, with some absent. The sample carries under 150,000 clones, roughly 80% recorded once. This clone has more than one count but fewer than ten. Its antigen remains unknown. The specimen was PBMCs. The TCR sequence derives from a woman in her thirties or forties in good health and CMV-seropositive. This chain connects TRBV9 to TRBJ2-1; 15 bases map to TRBD2. The CDR3 sequence is CASSVDWGTSGGKEQFF. In DNA, the CDR3 is TGTGCCAGCAGCGTAGACTGGGGGACTAGCGGGGGGAAAGAGCAGTTCTTC.